This is a list of T cell receptor beta chains from one sample in a study of cytomegalovirus exposure and HLA in healthy donors. Assay used: immunoSEQ multiplex PCR; TCRdb lists only in-frame clones, some missing. This sample yields under 150,000 clones, of which about 84% are seen a single time; approximately 2.5% belongs to the top ten. Sequencing used PBMCs. These receptors were collected from a man between 45 and 60 years old in good health and CMV-seronegative. Each CDR3 is given with its conserved first and last residue. The D gene is left open where the match is weak. Part of the rows lack a size; the others show once, few, many or a class for expanded clones.

>-|TRBV7-3|TRBJ1-1|TRBD1
TGTGCCAGCAGCCCGGACAGGGGTGAAGCTTTCTTT
CASSPDRGEAFF
>-|TRBV30|TRBJ1-1|-
TGTGCCTGGATCCTGGGGGGTAGCTCGGAAGCTTTCTTT
CAWILGGSSEAFF
>-|TRBV5-1|TRBJ2-5|TRBD2
TGCGCCAGCAGCCCCCCGGGACTAGCGGGGGGAGAAGAGACCCAGTACTTC
CASSPPGLAGGEETQYF
>once|TRBV30|TRBJ1-3|-
TGTGCCTGGAGTTATATGACAGGCTCTGGAAACACCATATATTTT
CAWSYMTGSGNTIYF
>few|TRBV7-9|TRBJ1-5|-
TGTGCCAGCAGCTTGGCCCAGGATCAGCCCCAGCATTTT
CASSLAQDQPQHF
>-|TRBV19|TRBJ2-2|-
TGTGCCAGTAGCCGCGGGGTGCTCTCCGGGGAGCTGTTTTTT
CASSRGVLSGELFF
>-|TRBV19|TRBJ1-2|TRBD1
TGTGCCAGTAGTTCCAGACAGGGTCAAACCGGCTACACCTTC
CASSSRQGQTGYTF
>-|TRBV7-9|TRBJ2-5|TRBD1
TGTTCCAGCAGCTTACAGGGGGAGACCCAGTACTTC
CSSSLQGETQYF
>few|TRBV18|TRBJ1-3|-
TGTGCCAGCTCACCCCCGAGGCCAGGAAACACCATATATTTT
CASSPPRPGNTIYF
>-|TRBV5-6|TRBJ1-1|TRBD1
TGTGCCAGCAGATTAAGACAGGGGGCGGGTTGGGGAGCTTTCTTT
CASRLRQGAGWGAFF
>-|TRBV6-5|TRBJ2-7|-
TGTGCCAGCAGTTACTCGTCTTCCGGTTACGAGCAGTACTTC
CASSYSSSGYEQYF
>-|TRBV6-1|TRBJ1-2|-
TGTGCCAGCAGTGACGGACAGTACTATGGCTACACCTTC
CASSDGQYYGYTF
>-|TRBV30|TRBJ1-3|-
TGTGCCTCCCTTAGATCCCGCTCTGGAAACACCATATATTTT
CASLRSRSGNTIYF
>-|TRBV10-2|TRBJ1-3|-
TGCGCCAGCAGCACAGTATCTGGAAACACCATATATTTT
CASSTVSGNTIYF
>-|TRBV5-1|TRBJ1-6|-
TGCGCCAGCAGCCGAAGACAGGATAGCTCCTATAATTCACCCCTCCACTTT
CASSRRQDSSYNSPLHF
>few|TRBV5-1|TRBJ2-5|TRBD2
TGCGCCAGCAGCGTTCGGGGGGGCAAAGAGACCCAGTACTTC
CASSVRGGKETQYF
>-|TRBV18|TRBJ2-7|-
TGTGCCAGCTCACCAATTCCGGGGGACGAGCAGTACTTC
CASSPIPGDEQYF
>-|TRBV9|TRBJ2-2|-
TGTGCCAGCAGCGTAGTGATAGCCCCAAACACCGGGGAGCTGTTTTTT
CASSVVIAPNTGELFF
>once|TRBV11-2|TRBJ2-1|-
TGTGCCAGCAGAAGTTGGGGAAGGACACGAGCCTACAATGAGCAGTTCTTC
CASRSWGRTRAYNEQFF
>-|TRBV28|TRBJ2-5|-
TGTGCCAGCAGGACTAGGACAGAGACCCAGTACTTC
CASRTRTETQYF
>-|TRBV9|TRBJ2-2|TRBD1
TGTGCCAGCGCGCCGGGACAGGGGACTTTCGGGGAGCTGTTTTTT
CASAPGQGTFGELFF
>-|TRBV5-1|TRBJ2-7|-
TGCGCCAGCAGCTTGGAGACAGGCTACGAGCAGTACTTC
CASSLETGYEQYF
>-|TRBV7-9|TRBJ1-2|-
TGTGCCAGCAGCCCCCAAACAGGGAATGGCTACACCTTC
CASSPQTGNGYTF
>-|TRBV5-8|TRBJ2-3|TRBD1
TGTGCCAGCAGCTTGACAGGGGTTGTCACAGATACGCAGTATTTT
CASSLTGVVTDTQYF
>-|TRBV7-2|TRBJ2-7|TRBD2
TGTGCCAGCAGCTTAGGGGGCGCAGCGGGGGCCACCTACGAGCAGTACTTC
CASSLGGAAGATYEQYF
>-|TRBV5-4|TRBJ1-1|-
TGTGCCAGCAGCTTGTGGCAGGGCACTGAAGCTTTCTTT
CASSLWQGTEAFF
>-|TRBV18|TRBJ1-4|-
TGTGCCAGCTCACCCCTGGGGGGGAATGAAAAACTGTTTTTT
CASSPLGGNEKLFF
>-|TRBV7-6|TRBJ2-2|-
TGTGCCAGCAGCTTCCAGGGTCAACAGGGCGGGGAGCTGTTTTTT
CASSFQGQQGGELFF
>-|TRBV2|TRBJ1-4|TRBD1
TGTGCCAGCAGTGAAGACAGGGGGCCCGGGAAACTGTTTTTT
CASSEDRGPGKLFF
>-|TRBV9|TRBJ2-5|TRBD2
TGTGCCAGCAGCGTAGAAATAGCGGGGGGGACGGAGACCCAGTACTTC
CASSVEIAGGTETQYF
>-|TRBV5-4|TRBJ2-1|-
TGTGCCAGCAGCCTGAGCGGGCCCTACAATGAGCAGTTCTTC
CASSLSGPYNEQFF
>-|TRBV12-5|TRBJ1-2|-
TGTGCTAGTGGGAGCAGGGGAGAGGGCTACACCTTC
CASGSRGEGYTF
>-|TRBV9|TRBJ2-3|TRBD2
TGTGCCAGCAGCATCCGGGACTATAGCACAGATACGCAGTATTTT
CASSIRDYSTDTQYF
>-|TRBV11-2|TRBJ1-2|TRBD1
TGTGCCAGCAGCTTAGAGTCGGGACAGGGACATGGCTACACCTTC
CASSLESGQGHGYTF
>once|TRBV28|TRBJ1-5|-
TGTGCCAGCACCGGGGGCAATCAGCCCCAGCATTTT
CASTGGNQPQHF
>few|TRBV19|TRBJ1-1|-
TGTGCCAGTAGTAACCGCGTCGAAGCTTTCTTT
CASSNRVEAFF
>-|TRBV6-1|TRBJ1-4|-
TGTGCCAGCAGTGAAACCCCCGGGGGTTTGGAAAAACTGTTTTTT
CASSETPGGLEKLFF
>-|TRBV5-1|TRBJ1-1|-
TGCGCCAGCAGCTTGGGGCAGGGAGGCAACACTGAAGCTTTCTTT
CASSLGQGGNTEAFF
>-|TRBV5-4|TRBJ2-2|TRBD1
TGTGCCAGCAGGGCCGGGACAGGGGTCACCGGGGAGCTGTTTTTT
CASRAGTGVTGELFF
>-|TRBV9|TRBJ2-4|TRBD2
TGTGCCAGCAGCGTTTCCAGCGGGAGGGATATGGATATCAAAAACATTCAGTACTTC
CASSVSSGRDMDIKNIQYF
>once|TRBV5-4|TRBJ2-6|TRBD2
TGTGCCAGCAGCCCCCTGACTAGCGGAATCTCTGGGGCCAACGTCCTGACTTTC
CASSPLTSGISGANVLTF
>once|TRBV10-3|TRBJ2-7|TRBD2
TGTGCCATCAGTGAGTCCCGTACGGGGGGGCGATACGAGCAGTACTTC
CAISESRTGGRYEQYF
>-|TRBV6-6|TRBJ2-7|-
TGTGCCAGCAGTTACTCGGTTGGGGCCGCCTACGAGCAGTACTTC
CASSYSVGAAYEQYF
>-|TRBV4-2|TRBJ1-3|-
TGTGCCAGCAGCCAAGGGACAGACCCGAGCTCTGGAAACACCATATATTTT
CASSQGTDPSSGNTIYF
>-|TRBV5-4|TRBJ2-2|-
TGTGCCAGCAGCCTGGACACGGGGACGAACACCGGGGAGCTGTTTTTT
CASSLDTGTNTGELFF
>few|TRBV18|TRBJ2-3|-
TGTGCCAGCTCACCACCTGCGGGGACAGATACGCAGTATTTT
CASSPPAGTDTQYF
>-|TRBV2|TRBJ2-3|TRBD2
TGTGCCAGCAGTAACCTAGCGGGAGGGGCAGATACGCAGTATTTT
CASSNLAGGADTQYF
>-|TRBV6-1|TRBJ1-1|-
TGTGCCAGCCAGAGGGAGCTCGGCACTGAAGCTTTCTTT
CASQRELGTEAFF
>-|TRBV7-9|TRBJ1-2|-
TGTGCCAGCAGCTGGGAGACGGAAGGCTACACCTTC
CASSWETEGYTF
>-|TRBV4-2|TRBJ2-7|-
TGTGCCAGCAGCCAAGATGAGTCGTCCGACGAGCAGTACTTC
CASSQDESSDEQYF
>once|TRBV18|TRBJ2-3|TRBD2
TGTGCCAGCTCACCAGTAGCGGGGGGGCCAACAGATACGCAGTATTTT
CASSPVAGGPTDTQYF
>-|TRBV5-1|TRBJ2-7|TRBD1
TGCGCCAGCAGCTGGGGACAGGGGGACTCCTACGAGCAGTACTTC
CASSWGQGDSYEQYF
>-|TRBV7-2|TRBJ1-1|-
TGTGCCAGCAGCCGTCAGGGTGGAATGGGGGGGGCCGAAGCTTTCTTT
CASSRQGGMGGAEAFF
>-|TRBV7-9|TRBJ1-4|-
TGTGCCAGCAGCGCGGCCCGGGACTTTGAAAAACTGTTTTTT
CASSAARDFEKLFF